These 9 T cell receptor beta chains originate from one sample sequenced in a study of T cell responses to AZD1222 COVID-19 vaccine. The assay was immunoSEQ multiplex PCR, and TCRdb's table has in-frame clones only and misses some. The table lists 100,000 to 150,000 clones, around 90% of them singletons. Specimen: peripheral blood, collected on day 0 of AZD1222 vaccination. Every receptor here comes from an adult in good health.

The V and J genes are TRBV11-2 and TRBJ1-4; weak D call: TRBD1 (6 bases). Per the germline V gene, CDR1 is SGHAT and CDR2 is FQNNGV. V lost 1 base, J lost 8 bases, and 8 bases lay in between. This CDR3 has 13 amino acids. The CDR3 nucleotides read TGTGCCAGCAGCTTAGCAGGGGTAGAAAAACTGTTTTTT. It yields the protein CASSLAGVEKLFF. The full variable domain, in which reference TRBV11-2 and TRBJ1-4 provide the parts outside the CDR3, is EAGVAQSPRYKIIEKRQSVAFWCNPISGHATLYWYQQILGQGPKLLIQFQNNGVVDDSQLPKDRFSAERLKGVDSTLKIQPAKLEDSAVYLCASSLAGVEKLFFGSGTQLSVL.

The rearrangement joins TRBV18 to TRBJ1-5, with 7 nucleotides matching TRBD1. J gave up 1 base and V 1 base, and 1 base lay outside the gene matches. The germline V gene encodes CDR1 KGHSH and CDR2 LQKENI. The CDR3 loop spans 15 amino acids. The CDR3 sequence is CASSPQGQSNQPQHF. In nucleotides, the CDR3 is TGTGCCAGCTCACCACAGGGACAGAGCAATCAGCCCCAGCATTTT.

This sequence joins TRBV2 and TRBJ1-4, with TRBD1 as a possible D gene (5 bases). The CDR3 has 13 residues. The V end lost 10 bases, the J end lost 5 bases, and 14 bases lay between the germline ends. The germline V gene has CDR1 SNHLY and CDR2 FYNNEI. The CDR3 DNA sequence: TGTGCCATCGACGGGACGGAGAATGAAAAACTGTTTTTT. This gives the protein CAIDGTENEKLFF.

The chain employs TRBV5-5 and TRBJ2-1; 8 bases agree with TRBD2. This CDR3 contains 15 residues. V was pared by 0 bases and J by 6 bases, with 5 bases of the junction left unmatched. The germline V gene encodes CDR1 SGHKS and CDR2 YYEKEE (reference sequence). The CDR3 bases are TGTGCCAGCAGCTTGGCTCGCGGGAGGTCCAATGAGCAGTTCTTC. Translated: CASSLARGRSNEQFF.

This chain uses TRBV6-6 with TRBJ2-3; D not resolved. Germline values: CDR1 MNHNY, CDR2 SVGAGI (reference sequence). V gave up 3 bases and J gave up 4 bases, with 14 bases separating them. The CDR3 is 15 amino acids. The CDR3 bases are TGTGCCAGCAGTTATCGAAGGGCGGTCCCAGATACGCAGTATTTT. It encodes CASSYRRAVPDTQYF.

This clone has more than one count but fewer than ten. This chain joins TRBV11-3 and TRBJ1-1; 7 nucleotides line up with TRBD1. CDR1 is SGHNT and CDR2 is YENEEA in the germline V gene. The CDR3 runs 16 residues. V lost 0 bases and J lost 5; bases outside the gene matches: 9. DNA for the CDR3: TGTGCCAGCAGCTTAGATGGGAGAGGGGGCTCGACTGAAGCTTTCTTT. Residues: CASSLDGRGGSTEAFF.

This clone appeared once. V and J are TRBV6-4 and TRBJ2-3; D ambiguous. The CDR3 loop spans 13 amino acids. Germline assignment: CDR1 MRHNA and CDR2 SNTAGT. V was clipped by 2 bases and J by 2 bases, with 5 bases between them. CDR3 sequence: CASSDMFTDTQYF. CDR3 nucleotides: TGTGCCAGCAGTGACATGTTCACAGATACGCAGTATTTT.

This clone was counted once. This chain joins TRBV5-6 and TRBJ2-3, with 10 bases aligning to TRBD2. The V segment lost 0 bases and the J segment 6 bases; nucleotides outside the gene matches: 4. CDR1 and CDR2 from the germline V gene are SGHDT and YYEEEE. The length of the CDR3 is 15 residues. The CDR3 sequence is CASSLVLAGEDTQYF. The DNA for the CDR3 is TGTGCCAGCAGCTTGGTGCTAGCGGGAGAGGATACGCAGTATTTT.

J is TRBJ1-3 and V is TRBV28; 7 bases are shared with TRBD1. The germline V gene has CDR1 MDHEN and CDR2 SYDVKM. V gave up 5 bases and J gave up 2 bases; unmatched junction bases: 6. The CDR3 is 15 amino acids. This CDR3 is CASSQGGEAGNTIYF. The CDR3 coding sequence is TGTGCCAGCAGTCAAGGGGGCGAAGCTGGAAACACCATATATTTT.